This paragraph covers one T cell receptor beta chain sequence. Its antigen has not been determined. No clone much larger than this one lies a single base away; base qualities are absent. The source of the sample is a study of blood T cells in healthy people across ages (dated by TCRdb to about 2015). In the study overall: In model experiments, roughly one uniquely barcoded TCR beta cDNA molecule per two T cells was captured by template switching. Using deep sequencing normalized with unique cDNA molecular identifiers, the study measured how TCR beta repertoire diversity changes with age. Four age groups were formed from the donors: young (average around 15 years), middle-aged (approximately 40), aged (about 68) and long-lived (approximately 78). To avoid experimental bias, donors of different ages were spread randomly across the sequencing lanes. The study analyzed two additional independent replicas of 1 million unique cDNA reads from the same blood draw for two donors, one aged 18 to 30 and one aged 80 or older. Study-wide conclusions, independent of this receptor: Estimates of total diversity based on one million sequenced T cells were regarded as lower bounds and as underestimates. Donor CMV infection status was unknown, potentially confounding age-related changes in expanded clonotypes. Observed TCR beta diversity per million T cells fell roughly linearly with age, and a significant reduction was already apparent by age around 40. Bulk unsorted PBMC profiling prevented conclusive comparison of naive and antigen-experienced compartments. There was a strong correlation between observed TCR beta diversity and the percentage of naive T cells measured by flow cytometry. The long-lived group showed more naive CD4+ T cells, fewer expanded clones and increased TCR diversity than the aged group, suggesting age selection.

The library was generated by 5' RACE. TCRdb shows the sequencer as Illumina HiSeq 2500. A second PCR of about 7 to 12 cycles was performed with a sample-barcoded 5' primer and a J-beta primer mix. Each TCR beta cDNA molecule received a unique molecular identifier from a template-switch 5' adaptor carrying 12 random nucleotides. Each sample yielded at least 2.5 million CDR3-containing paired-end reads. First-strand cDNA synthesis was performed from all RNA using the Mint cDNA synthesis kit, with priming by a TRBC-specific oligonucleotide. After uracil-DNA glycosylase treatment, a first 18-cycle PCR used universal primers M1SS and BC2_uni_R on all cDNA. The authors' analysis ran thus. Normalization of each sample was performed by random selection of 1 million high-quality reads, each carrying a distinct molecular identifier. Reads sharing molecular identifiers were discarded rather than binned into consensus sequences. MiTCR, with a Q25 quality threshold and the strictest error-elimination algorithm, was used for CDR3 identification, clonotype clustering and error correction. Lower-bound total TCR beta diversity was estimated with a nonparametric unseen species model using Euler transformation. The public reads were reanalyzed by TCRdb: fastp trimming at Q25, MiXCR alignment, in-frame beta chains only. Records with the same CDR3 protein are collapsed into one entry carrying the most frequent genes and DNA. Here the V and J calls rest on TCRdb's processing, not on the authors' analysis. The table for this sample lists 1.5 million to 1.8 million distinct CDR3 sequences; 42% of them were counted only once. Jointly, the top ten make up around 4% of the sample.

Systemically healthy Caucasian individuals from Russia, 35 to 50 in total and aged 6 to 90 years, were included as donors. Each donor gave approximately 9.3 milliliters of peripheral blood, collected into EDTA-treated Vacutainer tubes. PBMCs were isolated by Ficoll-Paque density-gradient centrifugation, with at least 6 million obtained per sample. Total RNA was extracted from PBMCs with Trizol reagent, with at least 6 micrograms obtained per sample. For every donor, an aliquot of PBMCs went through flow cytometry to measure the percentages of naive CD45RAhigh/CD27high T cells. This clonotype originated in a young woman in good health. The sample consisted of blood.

CDR3 sequence: CASSQLRRTNEKLFF. The sequence in DNA is TGTGCCAGCAGCCAATTGCGCAGGACTAATGAAAAACTGTTTTTT. The chain links TRBV3-1 with TRBJ1-4; confidence is insufficient to name the D gene. V and J lose 2 bases and 2 bases, and a span of 9 bases separates them. The CDR3 runs 15 residues from the cysteine to the phenylalanine. This entry keeps only the CDR3 DNA: 45 bases, framed from base 1. As encoded in the germline V gene (reference sequence), CDR1 is LGHDT while CDR2 is YNNKEL.